The 6 T cell receptor beta chains in this list originate from one sample, sequenced in a study of T cell repertoires in cytomegalovirus infection. MiXCR, run by TCRdb on the reads, gives a single entry per CDR3 protein. The table shows 700,000 to 850,000 distinct CDR3 sequences, with around a third occurring only once. Antigens of these TCRs are unknown. This specimen consisted of cultured CD8+ T cells from PBMCs, obtained from culture after CMV antigen stimulation. The source of these receptors is a human donor in good health (CMV status not recorded). Some clones in this sample may be carry-over from other donors' samples.

This clonotype was detected only a few times. The chain joins TRBV24-1 to TRBJ2-3, with D possibly being TRBD1 (6 bases). Between the trimmed V and J ends, which lost 5 bases and 2 bases, there was a span of 13 bases. Germline V gene lookup returns CDR1 KGHDR and CDR2 SFDVKD. The CDR3 extends over 15 amino acids. CDR3 nucleotides: TGTGCCACCAGTGGTAAGGGGGAACCCACAGATACGCAGTATTTT. This gives the protein CATSGKGEPTDTQYF.

The chain uses TRBV5-1 and TRBJ2-1, with D possibly TRBD2 on 7 matching bases. V was cut by 4 bases and J by 5 bases, with 22 bases left in between. The CDR3 loop spans 17 amino acids. Germline V lookup: CDR1 SGHRS, CDR2 YFSETQ. The CDR3 protein is CASSPMWGGRTNNEQFF. The CDR3 coding sequence is TGCGCCAGCAGCCCGATGTGGGGGGGGCGAACAAACAATGAGCAGTTCTTC. The full variable domain, with the rest looked up from reference TRBV5-1 and TRBJ2-1, is KAGVTQTPRYLIKTRGQQVTLSCSPISGHRSVSWYQQTPGQGLQFLFEYFSETQRNKGNFPGRFSGRQFSNSRSEMNVSTLELGDSALYLCASSPMWGGRTNNEQFFGPGTRLTVL.

The chain employs TRBV6-6 and TRBJ1-1; no definite D call. Germline loops: CDR1 MNHNY, CDR2 SVGAGI (reference sequence). The CDR3 is 15 amino acids. Trimming shortened V by 2 bases and J by 3 bases, and 13 bases separated the two germline ends. DNA for the CDR3: TGTGCCAGCAGTTACCCAGTACTGGGATACACTGAAGCTTTCTTT. This codes for CASSYPVLGYTEAFF.

This chain joins TRBV14 and TRBJ2-3; no clear D gene. The CDR3 loop spans 11 amino acids. Germline CDR1 reads SGHDN; CDR2 reads FVKESK. V shed 2 bases and J shed 5 bases, with 2 bases lying between them. The chain's CDR3 is CASSQIDTQYF. The CDR3 nucleotides read TGTGCCAGCAGCCAAATAGATACGCAGTATTTT.

Many counts were recorded for this clonotype. V and J are TRBV7-8 and TRBJ2-2; no definite D call. The V end was cut by 2 bases, the J end by 1 base, with 8 bases between. The length of the CDR3 is 15 residues. The V gene's germline CDR1 is SGHVS and CDR2 FQNEAQ. The CDR3 here is CASSLISGNTGELFF. As DNA, the CDR3 is TGTGCCAGCAGCTTAATCTCAGGGAACACCGGGGAGCTGTTTTTT.

At least ten counts were recorded for this clonotype. Written as DNA, the CDR3 is TGTGCCAGCAGCCGGGGACAGTTCCAAGAGACCCAGTACTTC. Its protein is CASSRGQFQETQYF. This sequence joins TRBV7-9 and TRBJ2-5; 7 positions match TRBD1. The germline V gene has CDR1 SEHNR and CDR2 FQNEAQ (reference sequence). The CDR3 is made up of 14 amino acids. The trim removed 5 bases at V and 1 base at J, leaving 4 bases unmatched.